These T cell receptor beta chains were read from a single sample in a study of blood T cell repertoires in COVID-19. Profiling relied on immunoSEQ multiplex PCR, and the TCRdb table lists in-frame clones only, not all of them. This table holds about 180,000 clones, 80% to 90% found once. Sample: PBMCs or T cells enriched from blood (not recorded which). These TCRs come from a woman aged 40 to 50 with acute COVID-19. Both conserved end residues are part of each CDR3. Fields, in order: J gene, clone size, V gene, D gene, CDR3 protein, CDR3 DNA. The D gene is left open where the match is weak. Size is omitted from some rows. Given values are once, few, many or a class for expanded clones.

TRBJ1-1 | - | TRBV4-1 | - | CASKRAPGTEAFF | TGCGCCAGCAAACGCGCCCCGGGCACTGAAGCTTTCTTT
TRBJ1-1 | - | TRBV5-4 | - | CASSFGGGNTEAFF | TGTGCCAGCAGCTTCGGGGGTGGGAACACTGAAGCTTTCTTT
TRBJ2-7 | - | TRBV12-3/TRBV12-4 | TRBD2 | CASSDGGGYEQYF | TGTGCCAGCAGTGACGGCGGGGGCTACGAGCAGTACTTC
TRBJ2-5 | - | TRBV4-1 | TRBD2 | CASSQEFSGGAKTQYF | TGCGCCAGCAGCCAAGAGTTCAGCGGGGGCGCGAAGACCCAGTACTTC
TRBJ1-1 | - | TRBV9 | - | CASSATGQNTEAFF | TGTGCCAGCAGCGCAACGGGACAGAACACTGAAGCTTTCTTT
TRBJ2-2 | - | TRBV5-1 | TRBD1 | CASSLSQGFQSGELFF | TGCGCCAGCAGCTTGTCACAGGGGTTTCAATCCGGGGAGCTGTTTTTT
TRBJ1-5 | - | TRBV5-6 | TRBD1 | CASSDGQGNYNQPQHF | TGTGCCAGCAGCGACGGACAGGGCAATTACAATCAGCCCCAGCATTTT
TRBJ2-3 | - | TRBV12-3/TRBV12-4 | - | CASSASMADTQYF | TGTGCCAGCAGCGCTAGCATGGCAGATACGCAGTATTTT
TRBJ2-1 | few | TRBV7-9 | TRBD2 | CASSLSGGASYNEQFF | TGTGCCAGCAGCTTAAGCGGGGGGGCTTCCTACAATGAGCAGTTCTTC
TRBJ1-5 | - | TRBV9 | - | CASSPSDIYQPQHF | TGTGCCAGCAGCCCCTCGGACATTTATCAGCCCCAGCATTTT
TRBJ2-5 | - | TRBV9 | - | CASSGSESGETQYF | TGTGCCAGCAGCGGAAGTGAGTCCGGGGAGACCCAGTACTTC
TRBJ2-2 | - | TRBV15 | - | CATSRGGGPANTGELFF | TGTGCCACCAGCAGAGGTGGCGGGCCGGCGAACACCGGGGAGCTGTTTTTT
TRBJ1-2 | - | TRBV19 | TRBD1 | CASSIQGADYGYTF | TGTGCCAGTAGTATCCAGGGGGCGGACTATGGCTACACCTTC
TRBJ1-4 | - | TRBV28 | - | CASSLYGQGLNEKLFF | TGTGCCAGCAGTTTATATGGCCAGGGACTTAATGAAAAACTGTTTTTT
TRBJ1-1 | - | TRBV6-5 | - | CASSYGGVAEAFF | TGTGCCAGCAGTTACGGAGGGGTCGCTGAAGCTTTCTTT
TRBJ2-1 | few | TRBV7-9 | TRBD1 | CASTPDRGVVDEQFF | TGTGCCAGCACCCCGGACAGGGGGGTTGTGGATGAGCAGTTCTTC
TRBJ1-3 | once | TRBV7-2 | TRBD1 | CASSLGGQAGNTIYF | TGTGCCAGCAGCTTAGGGGGACAGGCTGGAAACACCATATATTTT
TRBJ2-3 | - | TRBV24-1 | TRBD1 | CATSDPRGRPDTQYF | TGTGCCACCAGTGATCCCAGGGGGCGGCCAGATACGCAGTATTTT
TRBJ2-7 | - | TRBV30 | TRBD1 | CACSSNRGEQYF | TGTGCCTGTTCCTCTAACAGGGGCGAGCAGTACTTC
TRBJ1-5 | - | TRBV27 | TRBD1 | CASSKTPGQHNQPQHF | TGTGCCAGCAGCAAGACGCCGGGACAGCACAATCAGCCCCAGCATTTT
TRBJ1-2 | - | TRBV18 | - | CASSPQVHPRGTLGYTF | TGTGCCAGCTCACCTCAGGTTCACCCCAGGGGAACCCTTGGCTACACCTTC
TRBJ2-2 | - | TRBV29-1 | - | CSVERESNTGELFF | TGCAGCGTAGAAAGGGAGTCGAACACCGGGGAGCTGTTTTTT
TRBJ1-1 | - | TRBV9 | - | CASSVGRGNTEAFF | TGTGCCAGCAGCGTAGGGCGGGGCAACACTGAAGCTTTCTTT
TRBJ1-6 | - | TRBV18 | - | CASSIGGSSYNSPLHF | TGTGCCAGCTCGATCGGCGGGAGCTCCTATAATTCACCCCTCCACTTT
TRBJ2-3 | - | TRBV4-1 | - | CASSQDPGFTDTQYF | TGCGCCAGCAGCCAAGATCCGGGATTCACAGATACGCAGTATTTT
TRBJ2-2 | - | TRBV18 | TRBD2 | CASSPAGGGVSVGELFF | TGTGCCAGCTCACCTGCGGGAGGAGGAGTTAGTGTCGGGGAGCTGTTTTTT
TRBJ2-2 | - | TRBV21-1 | - | CASIISAGELFF | TGTGCCAGCATCATTTCGGCCGGGGAGCTGTTTTTT
TRBJ1-2 | - | TRBV30 | TRBD1 | CARGQGSHGYTF | TGTGCCCGAGGACAGGGGAGCCATGGCTACACCTTC
TRBJ2-2 | - | TRBV7-8 | - | CAWGGLAVNTGELFF | TGTGCCTGGGGTGGGTTAGCGGTAAACACCGGGGAGCTGTTTTTT
TRBJ1-2 | - | TRBV28 | TRBD1 | CASSKRQGSGYTF | TGTGCCAGCAGCAAGAGACAGGGGTCGGGCTACACCTTC
TRBJ2-3 | - | TRBV11-2 | - | CASSSSSTRTASTDTQYF | TGTGCCAGCAGCTCCTCTTCGACTAGGACTGCTAGCACAGATACGCAGTATTTT
TRBJ2-2 | - | TRBV7-7 | TRBD2 | CASSYRTAGDTGELFF | TGTGCCAGCAGCTACCGAACTGCGGGAGACACCGGGGAGCTGTTTTTT
TRBJ2-7 | - | TRBV19 | TRBD1 | CASSDNRGYEQYF | TGTGCCAGTAGTGATAACAGGGGATACGAGCAGTACTTC
TRBJ2-4 | - | TRBV21-1 | - | CASSKVGLAKNIQYF | TGTGCCAGCAGCAAAGTTGGGCTAGCCAAAAACATTCAGTACTTC
TRBJ2-5 | once | TRBV19 | TRBD2 | CASSSTSGTIQETQYF | TGTGCCAGTAGTTCGACTAGCGGAACAATTCAAGAGACCCAGTACTTC
TRBJ1-3 | - | TRBV12-3/TRBV12-4 | TRBD1 | CASSWTGGNTIYF | TGTGCCAGCAGTTGGACAGGTGGAAACACCATATATTTT
TRBJ2-5 | few | TRBV2 | TRBD1 | CASSALGQGAAETQYF | TGTGCCAGCAGTGCCCTCGGACAGGGGGCGGCGGAGACCCAGTACTTC
TRBJ1-3 | - | TRBV4-1 | TRBD1 | CASSQMDRASGNTIYF | TGCGCCAGCAGCCAGATGGACAGGGCCTCTGGAAACACCATATATTTT
TRBJ1-4 | - | TRBV4-2 | - | CASSPTSGAGNEKLFF | TGTGCCAGCAGCCCGACCTCAGGGGCCGGCAATGAAAAACTGTTTTTT
TRBJ2-5 | once | TRBV5-1 | - | CASSFSPGREETQYF | TGCGCCAGCAGCTTTTCGCCAGGGCGTGAAGAGACCCAGTACTTC
TRBJ1-6 | - | TRBV3-1/TRBV3-2 | - | CASSYGGSPLHF | TGTGCCAGCAGCTACGGGGGTTCACCCCTCCACTTT
TRBJ2-7 | - | TRBV20-1 | - | CSASSGVYEQYF | TGCAGTGCTAGTTCAGGGGTATACGAGCAGTACTTC
TRBJ1-2 | - | TRBV5-1 | TRBD1 | CASSPGQGRNGYTF | TGCGCCAGCAGCCCGGGACAGGGTCGGAATGGCTACACCTTC
TRBJ2-2 | once | TRBV4-1 | TRBD2 | CASSQDLGNVAGVPGELFF | TGCGCCAGCAGCCAAGATTTGGGGAACGTAGCGGGAGTTCCCGGGGAGCTGTTTTTT
TRBJ2-3 | - | TRBV6-5 | - | CASEGTPGEDTQYF | TGTGCCAGCGAAGGGACACCAGGGGAAGATACGCAGTATTTT
TRBJ2-3 | once | TRBV25-1 | TRBD2 | CASSNSSGRLGSTDTQYF | TGTGCCAGCAGTAATTCTAGCGGGAGGTTAGGTAGCACAGATACGCAGTATTTT
TRBJ2-5 | - | TRBV15 | - | CATEGYKDQETQYF | TGTGCCACGGAGGGATACAAGGACCAAGAGACCCAGTACTTC
TRBJ2-5 | - | TRBV4-1 | - | CASSQDPGLETQYF | TGCGCCAGCAGCCAAGATCCGGGTTTAGAGACCCAGTACTTC
TRBJ2-3 | - | TRBV3-1/TRBV3-2 | - | CAVGTGYGTDTQYF | TGTGCCGTTGGGACTGGGTACGGGACAGATACGCAGTATTTT
TRBJ2-1 | - | TRBV1 | - | CTSSHPTGTSGSNEQFF | TGCACCAGCAGCCATCCAACCGGGACTAGCGGGAGTAATGAGCAGTTCTTC